The TCR beta chain described here comes from a study of blood T cell repertoires in COVID-19. Those enrolled in Seattle joined during active infection and were followed longitudinally afterward. Original handling: Reference gene primer amplification gave estimated nucleated cell counts. TCRdb's table, derived via immunoSEQ multiplex PCR, lists solely in-frame clones and lacks some. V and J calls and clone size are copied from that table; D and trimming were computed from the DNA. This repertoire shows almost 400,000 clones, 87% found once; its top ten account for 2.3%. CDR3 length: 13 residues. Trimming removed 5 bases from V and 3 bases from J, with 7 bases in between.

Material: peripheral blood. The chain combines TRBV12-3 or TRBV12-4 with TRBJ2-2; no clear D gene. The source is a woman aged 55-70 years with COVID-19, enrolled during active disease. The CDR3 loop is CASSPEYTGELFF. CDR3 bases: TGTGCCAGCAGTCCGGAGTACACCGGGGAGCTGTTTTTT.